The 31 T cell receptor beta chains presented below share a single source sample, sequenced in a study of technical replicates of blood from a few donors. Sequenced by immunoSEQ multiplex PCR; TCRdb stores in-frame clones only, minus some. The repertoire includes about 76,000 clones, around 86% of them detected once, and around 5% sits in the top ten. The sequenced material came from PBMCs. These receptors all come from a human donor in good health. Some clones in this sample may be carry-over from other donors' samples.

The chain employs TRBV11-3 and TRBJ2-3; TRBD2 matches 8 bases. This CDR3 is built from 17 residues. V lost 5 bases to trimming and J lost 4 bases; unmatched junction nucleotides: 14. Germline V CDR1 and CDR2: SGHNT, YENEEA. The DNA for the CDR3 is TGTGCCAGCAGCCAAACCACTAGCGGAGGCCTCTCAGATACGCAGTATTTT. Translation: CASSQTTSGGLSDTQYF.

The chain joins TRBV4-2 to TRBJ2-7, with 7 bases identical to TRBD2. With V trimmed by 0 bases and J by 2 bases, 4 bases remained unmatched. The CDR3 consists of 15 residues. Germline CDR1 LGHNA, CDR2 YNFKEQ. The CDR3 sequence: CASSQDRDYTYEQYF. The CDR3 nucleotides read TGTGCCAGCAGCCAAGATAGGGACTACACCTACGAGCAGTACTTC.

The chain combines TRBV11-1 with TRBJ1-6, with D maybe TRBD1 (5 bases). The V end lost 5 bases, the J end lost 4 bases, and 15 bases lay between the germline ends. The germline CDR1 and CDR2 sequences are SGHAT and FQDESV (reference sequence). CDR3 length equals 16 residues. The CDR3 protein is CASSPGLPPYNSPLHF. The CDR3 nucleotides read TGTGCCAGCAGCCCGGGACTGCCCCCTTATAATTCACCCCTCCACTTT.

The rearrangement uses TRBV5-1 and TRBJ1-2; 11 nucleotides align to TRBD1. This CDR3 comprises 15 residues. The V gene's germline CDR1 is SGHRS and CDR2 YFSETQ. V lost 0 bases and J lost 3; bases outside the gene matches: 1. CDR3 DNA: TGCGCCAGCAGCTTGGGGACAGGGGGCGACTATGGCTACACCTTC. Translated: CASSLGTGGDYGYTF.

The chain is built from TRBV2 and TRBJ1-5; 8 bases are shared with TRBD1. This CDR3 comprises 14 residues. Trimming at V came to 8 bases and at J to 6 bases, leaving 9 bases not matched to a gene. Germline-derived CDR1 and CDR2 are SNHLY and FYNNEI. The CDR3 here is CASRGTGEAQPQHF. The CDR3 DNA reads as TGTGCCAGCCGCGGGACAGGAGAGGCTCAGCCCCAGCATTTT.

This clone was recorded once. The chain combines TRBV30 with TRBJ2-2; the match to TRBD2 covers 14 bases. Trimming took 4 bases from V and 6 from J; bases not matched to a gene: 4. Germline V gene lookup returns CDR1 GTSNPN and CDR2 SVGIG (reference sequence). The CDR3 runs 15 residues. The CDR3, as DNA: TGTGCCTGGAAGGGACTAGCGGGAGTCGCCGGGGAGCTGTTTTTT. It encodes CAWKGLAGVAGELFF. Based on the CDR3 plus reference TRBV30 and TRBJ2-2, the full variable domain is SQTIHQWPATLVQPVGSPLSLECTVEGTSNPNLYWYRQAAGRGLQLLFYSVGIGQISSEVPQNLSASRPQDRQFILSSKKLLLSDSGFYLCAWKGLAGVAGELFFGEGSRLTVL.

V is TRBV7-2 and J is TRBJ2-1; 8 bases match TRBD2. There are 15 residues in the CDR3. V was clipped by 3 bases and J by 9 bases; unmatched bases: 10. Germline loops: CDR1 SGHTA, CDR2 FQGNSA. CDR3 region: CASSFTGGAGGEQFF. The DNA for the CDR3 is TGTGCCAGCAGCTTTACCGGGGGGGCCGGGGGTGAGCAGTTCTTC.

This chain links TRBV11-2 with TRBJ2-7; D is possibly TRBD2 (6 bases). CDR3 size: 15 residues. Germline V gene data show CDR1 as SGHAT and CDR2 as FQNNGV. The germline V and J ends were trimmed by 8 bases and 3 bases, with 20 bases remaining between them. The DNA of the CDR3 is TGTGCCAGCCTCGGGCGGGGTGCTAACTTCTACGAGCAGTACTTC. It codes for CASLGRGANFYEQYF.

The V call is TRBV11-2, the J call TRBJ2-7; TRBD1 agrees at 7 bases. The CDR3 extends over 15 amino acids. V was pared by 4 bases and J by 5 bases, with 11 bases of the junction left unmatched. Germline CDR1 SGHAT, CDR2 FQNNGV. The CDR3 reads CASSSLGRGINEQYF. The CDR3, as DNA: TGTGCCAGCAGCTCTCTGGGCAGGGGGATCAACGAGCAGTACTTC.

CDR3 sequence: CASSLGQGLRRAEAFF. CDR3 nucleotide sequence: TGCGCCAGCAGCTTAGGACAGGGGCTTAGGAGAGCTGAAGCTTTCTTT. The chain recombines TRBV5-1 with TRBJ1-1; 9 bases fit TRBD1. Germline V gene data show CDR1 as SGHRS and CDR2 as YFSETQ. The ends lost 2 bases at V and 6 bases at J; junction bases unmatched: 11. This CDR3 has 16 residues.

This CDR3 is CASSYSRVSGFLEQFF. The CDR3 DNA follows: TGTGCCAGCAGTTACTCCAGAGTATCGGGGTTTCTTGAGCAGTTCTTC. The chain has TRBV6-5 and TRBJ2-1, with D possibly TRBD2 on 5 matching bases. CDR3 length: 16 amino acids. V lost 0 bases, J lost 9 bases, and 18 bases lay in between. Germline assignment: CDR1 MNHEY and CDR2 SVGAGI.

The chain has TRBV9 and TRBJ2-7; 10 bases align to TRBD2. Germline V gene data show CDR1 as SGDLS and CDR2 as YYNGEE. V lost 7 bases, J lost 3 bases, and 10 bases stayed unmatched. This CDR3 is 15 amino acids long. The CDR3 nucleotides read TGTGCCAGCTCCGCCGGGACTAGCGCGGGCTACGAGCAGTACTTC. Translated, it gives CASSAGTSAGYEQYF.

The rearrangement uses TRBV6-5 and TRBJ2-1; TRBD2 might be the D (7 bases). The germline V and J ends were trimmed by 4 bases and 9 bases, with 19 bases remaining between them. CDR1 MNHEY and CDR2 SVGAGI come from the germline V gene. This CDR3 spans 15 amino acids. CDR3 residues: CASSFKVGGGSEQFF. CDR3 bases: TGTGCCAGCAGTTTCAAGGTGGGAGGGGGAAGTGAGCAGTTCTTC.

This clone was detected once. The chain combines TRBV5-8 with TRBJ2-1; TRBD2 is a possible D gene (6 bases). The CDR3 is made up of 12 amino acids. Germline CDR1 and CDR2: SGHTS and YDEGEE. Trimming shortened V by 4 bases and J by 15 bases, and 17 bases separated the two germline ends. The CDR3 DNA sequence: TGTGCCAGCAGCCTAGGACTACCTTGGGGGTTCTTC. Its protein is CASSLGLPWGFF.

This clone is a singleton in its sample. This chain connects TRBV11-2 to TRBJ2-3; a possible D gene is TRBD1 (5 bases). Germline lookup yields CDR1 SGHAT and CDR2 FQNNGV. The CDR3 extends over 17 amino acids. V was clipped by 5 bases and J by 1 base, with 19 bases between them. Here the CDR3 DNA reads TGTGCCAGCAGCCACGGGCTTTGGGTAGGGGGCACAGATACGCAGTATTTT. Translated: CASSHGLWVGGTDTQYF.

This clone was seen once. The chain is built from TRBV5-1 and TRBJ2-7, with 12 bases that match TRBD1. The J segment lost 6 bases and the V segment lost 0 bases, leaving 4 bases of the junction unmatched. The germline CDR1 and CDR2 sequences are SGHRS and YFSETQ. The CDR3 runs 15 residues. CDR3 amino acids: CASSLGRGQGAEQYF. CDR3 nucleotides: TGCGCCAGCAGCTTGGGTAGGGGACAGGGGGCCGAGCAGTACTTC.

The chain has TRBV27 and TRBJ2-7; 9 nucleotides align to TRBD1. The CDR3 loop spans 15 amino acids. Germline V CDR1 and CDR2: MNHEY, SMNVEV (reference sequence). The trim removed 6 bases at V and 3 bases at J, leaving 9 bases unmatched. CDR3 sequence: CASSLQGALGYEQYF. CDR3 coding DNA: TGTGCCAGCAGCCTACAGGGGGCGTTGGGCTACGAGCAGTACTTC.

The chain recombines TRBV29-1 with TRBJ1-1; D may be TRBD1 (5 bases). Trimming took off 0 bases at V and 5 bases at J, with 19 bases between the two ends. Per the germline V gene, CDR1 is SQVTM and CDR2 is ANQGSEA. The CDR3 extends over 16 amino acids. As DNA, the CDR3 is TGCAGCGTTGAAGATGGCAGGGCTACCCAACGGACTGAAGCTTTCTTT. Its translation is CSVEDGRATQRTEAFF. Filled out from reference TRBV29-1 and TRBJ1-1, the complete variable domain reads SAVISQKPSRDICQRGTSLTIQCQVDSQVTMMFWYRQQPGQSLTLIATANQGSEATYESGFVIDKFPISRPNLTFSTLTVSNMSPEDSSIYLCSVEDGRATQRTEAFFGQGTRLTVV.

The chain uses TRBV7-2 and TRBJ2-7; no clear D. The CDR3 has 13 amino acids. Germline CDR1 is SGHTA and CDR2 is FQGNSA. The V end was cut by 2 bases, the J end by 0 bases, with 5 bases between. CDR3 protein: CASSLTDSYEQYF. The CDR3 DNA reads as TGTGCCAGCAGCTTAACAGACTCCTACGAGCAGTACTTC.

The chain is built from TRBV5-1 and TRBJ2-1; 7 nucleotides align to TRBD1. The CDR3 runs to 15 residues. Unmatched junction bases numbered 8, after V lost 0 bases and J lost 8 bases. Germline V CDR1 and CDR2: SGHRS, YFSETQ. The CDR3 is CASSLAQGVPDEQFF. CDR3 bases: TGCGCCAGCAGCTTGGCCCAGGGGGTCCCCGATGAGCAGTTCTTC. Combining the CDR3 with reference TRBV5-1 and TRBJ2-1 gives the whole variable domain KAGVTQTPRYLIKTRGQQVTLSCSPISGHRSVSWYQQTPGQGLQFLFEYFSETQRNKGNFPGRFSGRQFSNSRSEMNVSTLELGDSALYLCASSLAQGVPDEQFFGPGTRLTVL.

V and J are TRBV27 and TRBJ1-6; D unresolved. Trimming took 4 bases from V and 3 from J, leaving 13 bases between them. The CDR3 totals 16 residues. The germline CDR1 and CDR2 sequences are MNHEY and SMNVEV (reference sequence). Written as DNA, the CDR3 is TGTGCCAGCAGTTCTCCGCGGGGATTCTATAATTCACCCCTCCACTTT. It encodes CASSSPRGFYNSPLHF.

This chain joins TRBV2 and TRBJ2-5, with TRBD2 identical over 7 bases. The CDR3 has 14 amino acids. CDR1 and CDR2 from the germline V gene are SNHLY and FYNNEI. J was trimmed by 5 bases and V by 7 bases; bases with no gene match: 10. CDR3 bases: TGTGCCAGCACCCAGGGACTATCTTTGGAGACCCAGTACTTC. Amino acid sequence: CASTQGLSLETQYF.

For the CDR3, the DNA is TGTGCCAGCAGGCGAGGGAGCCAGAGCAATCAGCCCCAGCATTTT. Translating gives CASRRGSQSNQPQHF. The chain employs TRBV6-1 and TRBJ1-5; D is unclear. Germline loops: CDR1 MNHNS, CDR2 SASEGT. V was clipped by 6 bases and J by 1 base, with 13 bases between them. This CDR3 is built from 15 residues.

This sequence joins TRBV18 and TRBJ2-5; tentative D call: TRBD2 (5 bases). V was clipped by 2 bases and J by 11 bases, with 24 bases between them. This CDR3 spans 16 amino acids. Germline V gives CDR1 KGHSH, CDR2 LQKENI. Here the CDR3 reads CASSPIAAASGGEQYF. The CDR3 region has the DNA TGTGCCAGCTCACCAATTGCGGCGGCATCCGGTGGGGAGCAGTACTTC.

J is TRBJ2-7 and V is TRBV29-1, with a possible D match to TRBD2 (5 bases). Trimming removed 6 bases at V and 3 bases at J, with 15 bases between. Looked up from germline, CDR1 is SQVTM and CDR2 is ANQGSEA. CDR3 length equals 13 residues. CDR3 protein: CSVTRGNYYEQYF. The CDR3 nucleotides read TGCAGCGTAACTCGGGGTAATTACTACGAGCAGTACTTC.

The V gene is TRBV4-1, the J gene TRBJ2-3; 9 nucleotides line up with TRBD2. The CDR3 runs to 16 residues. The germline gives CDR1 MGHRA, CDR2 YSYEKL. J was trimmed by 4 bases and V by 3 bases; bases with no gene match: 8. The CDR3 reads CASSHRLRGGSDTQYF. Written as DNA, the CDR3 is TGCGCCAGCAGCCACCGATTGCGGGGGGGCTCAGATACGCAGTATTTT.

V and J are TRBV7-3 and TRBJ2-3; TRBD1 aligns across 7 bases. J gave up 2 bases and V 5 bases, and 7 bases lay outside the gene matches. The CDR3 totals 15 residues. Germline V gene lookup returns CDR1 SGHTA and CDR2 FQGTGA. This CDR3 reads CASSPGDRDTDTQYF. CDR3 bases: TGTGCCAGCAGCCCCGGTGACAGGGACACAGATACGCAGTATTTT.

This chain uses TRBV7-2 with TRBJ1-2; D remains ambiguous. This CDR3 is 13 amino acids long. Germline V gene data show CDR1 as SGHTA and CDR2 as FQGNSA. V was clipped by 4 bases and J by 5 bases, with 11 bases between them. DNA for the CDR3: TGTGCCAGCAGCTCAAACTACCTTTATGGCTACACCTTC. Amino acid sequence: CASSSNYLYGYTF.

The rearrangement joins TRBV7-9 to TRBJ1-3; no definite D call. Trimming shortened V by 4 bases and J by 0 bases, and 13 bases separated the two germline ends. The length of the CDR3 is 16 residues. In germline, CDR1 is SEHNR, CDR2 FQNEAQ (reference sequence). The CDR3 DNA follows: TGTGCCAGCAGCTCACCCCTTCTAAGCTCTGGAAACACCATATATTTT. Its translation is CASSSPLLSSGNTIYF.

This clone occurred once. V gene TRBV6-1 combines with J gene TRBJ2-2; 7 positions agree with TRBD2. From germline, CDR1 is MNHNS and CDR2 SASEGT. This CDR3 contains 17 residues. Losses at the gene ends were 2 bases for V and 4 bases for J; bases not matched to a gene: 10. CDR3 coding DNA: TGTGCCAGCAGTGAAAAGCCAATGGTAGCGGGCACCGGGGAGCTGTTTTTT. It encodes CASSEKPMVAGTGELFF.

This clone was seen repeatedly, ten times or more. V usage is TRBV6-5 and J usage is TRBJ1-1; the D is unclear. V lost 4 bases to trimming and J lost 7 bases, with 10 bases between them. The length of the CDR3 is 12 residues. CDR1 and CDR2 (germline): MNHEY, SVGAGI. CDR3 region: CASSSITYEAFF. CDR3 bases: TGTGCCAGCAGTTCCATCACTTATGAAGCTTTCTTT.